The rows below give T cell receptor beta chains drawn from one sample of a study of blood T cells in healthy people across ages. TCRdb ran MiXCR on the 5' RACE reads and lists one entry per CDR3 protein. The profile shows some 900,000 distinct CDR3 sequences, about 28% of them singletons. The sample comprised blood. The receptors come from a woman of 80 years or more in good health. The CDR3 runs from the conserved cysteine through the conserved F or W. The order of the fields is clone size, D gene, J gene, V gene, CDR3 protein, CDR3 DNA. The D gene is left open where the match is weak. A row's size may be missing; if present it is once, few, many or a size class.

abundance: few; d_gene: .; j_gene: TRBJ1-2; v_gene: TRBV5-4; CDR3aa: CASSLAGRINYGYTF; CDR3nt: TGTGCCAGCAGCTTGGCCGGTCGGATTAACTATGGCTACACCTTC
abundance: .; d_gene: .; j_gene: TRBJ1-1; v_gene: TRBV28; CDR3aa: CASSPRPTEAFF; CDR3nt: TGTGCCAGCAGTCCCCGCCCCACTGAAGCTTTCTTT
abundance: once; d_gene: .; j_gene: TRBJ2-7; v_gene: TRBV20-1; CDR3aa: CSARPGGQTYEQYF; CDR3nt: TGCAGTGCTAGACCGGGCGGACAGACCTACGAGCAGTACTTC
abundance: .; d_gene: .; j_gene: TRBJ2-2; v_gene: TRBV2; CDR3aa: CASRGGPPGSGERFF; CDR3nt: TGTGCCAGCCGAGGGGGACCCCCAGGCTCCGGGGAGCGGTTTTTT
abundance: many; d_gene: .; j_gene: TRBJ2-1; v_gene: TRBV5-1; CDR3aa: CASSFNSDNYNEQFF; CDR3nt: TGCGCCAGCAGCTTTAACAGTGATAACTACAATGAGCAGTTCTTC
abundance: once; d_gene: .; j_gene: TRBJ2-3; v_gene: TRBV29-1; CDR3aa: CSVGRQSTDTQYF; CDR3nt: TGCAGCGTTGGTCGCCAGAGCACAGATACGCAGTATTTT
abundance: .; d_gene: .; j_gene: TRBJ2-7; v_gene: TRBV7-2; CDR3aa: CASSLQLRGEQYF; CDR3nt: TGTGCCAGCAGCTTGCAACTACGCGGCGAGCAGTACTTC
abundance: .; d_gene: .; j_gene: TRBJ2-3; v_gene: TRBV7-2; CDR3aa: CASRLAETSDTQYF; CDR3nt: TGTGCCAGCAGACTCGCAGAGACTTCAGATACGCAGTATTTT
abundance: .; d_gene: TRBD2; j_gene: TRBJ2-1; v_gene: TRBV7-2; CDR3aa: CASSLVGGDYEQFF; CDR3nt: TGTGCCAGCAGCTTAGTCGGGGGGGACTATGAGCAGTTCTTC
abundance: many; d_gene: .; j_gene: TRBJ2-5; v_gene: TRBV25-1; CDR3aa: CASSERGHQETQYF; CDR3nt: TGTGCCAGCAGTGAACGGGGACACCAAGAGACCCAGTACTTC
abundance: many; d_gene: .; j_gene: TRBJ2-5; v_gene: TRBV20-1; CDR3aa: CSASGKQETQYF; CDR3nt: TGCAGTGCTAGTGGCAAGCAAGAGACCCAGTACTTC
abundance: few; d_gene: .; j_gene: TRBJ1-1; v_gene: TRBV12-3/TRBV12-4; CDR3aa: CASSLSGANTEAFF; CDR3nt: TGTGCCAGCAGTTTATCAGGGGCCAACACTGAAGCTTTCTTT
abundance: .; d_gene: .; j_gene: TRBJ2-7; v_gene: TRBV7-9; CDR3aa: CASSPDTASYEQYF; CDR3nt: TGTGCCAGCAGCCCGGACACCGCGTCCTACGAGCAGTACTTC
abundance: many; d_gene: TRBD1; j_gene: TRBJ2-1; v_gene: TRBV6-5; CDR3aa: CASSFDRGATNEQFF; CDR3nt: TGTGCCAGCAGTTTTGACAGGGGGGCGACCAATGAGCAGTTCTTC
abundance: .; d_gene: .; j_gene: TRBJ1-5; v_gene: TRBV4-1; CDR3aa: CASSRTFQSPGDKPQHF; CDR3nt: TGCGCCAGCAGCCGGACTTTTCAGAGCCCAGGGGACAAGCCCCAGCATTTT
abundance: .; d_gene: TRBD2; j_gene: TRBJ2-2; v_gene: TRBV10-2; CDR3aa: CASSRTSGGRGGELFF; CDR3nt: TGCGCCAGCAGCAGAACTAGCGGGGGACGAGGCGGGGAGCTGTTTTTT
abundance: many; d_gene: .; j_gene: TRBJ2-5; v_gene: TRBV9; CDR3aa: CASSVGVAHQETQYF; CDR3nt: TGTGCCAGCAGCGTAGGGGTAGCGCACCAAGAGACCCAGTACTTC
abundance: .; d_gene: TRBD1; j_gene: TRBJ2-7; v_gene: TRBV20-1; CDR3aa: CSARGRQGRYEQYF; CDR3nt: TGCAGTGCTAGAGGGAGACAGGGGAGGTACGAGCAGTACTTC
abundance: many; d_gene: TRBD2; j_gene: TRBJ2-1; v_gene: TRBV7-6; CDR3aa: CASSRTGTSGGVEQFF; CDR3nt: TGTGCCAGCAGCCGAACAGGGACTAGCGGGGGGGTTGAGCAGTTCTTC
abundance: once; d_gene: TRBD1; j_gene: TRBJ1-1; v_gene: TRBV5-1; CDR3aa: CASGLGQGMNTEAFF; CDR3nt: TGCGCCAGCGGCCTTGGACAGGGAATGAACACTGAAGCTTTCTTT
abundance: many; d_gene: TRBD1; j_gene: TRBJ2-6; v_gene: TRBV7-6; CDR3aa: CASSMGQGLSGANVLTF; CDR3nt: TGTGCCAGCAGCATGGGACAGGGACTTTCTGGGGCCAACGTCCTGACTTTC
abundance: .; d_gene: .; j_gene: TRBJ2-7; v_gene: TRBV4-3; CDR3aa: CASSQGRPYEQYF; CDR3nt: TGCGCCAGCAGCCAAGGGCGGCCTTACGAGCAGTACTTC
abundance: many; d_gene: .; j_gene: TRBJ2-7; v_gene: TRBV20-1; CDR3aa: CSASITSGAIRSYEQYF; CDR3nt: TGCAGTGCTAGCATAACTAGTGGGGCTATTCGCTCCTACGAGCAGTACTTC
abundance: many; d_gene: .; j_gene: TRBJ2-5; v_gene: TRBV12-3/TRBV12-4; CDR3aa: CASTKLGIQETQYF; CDR3nt: TGTGCCAGCACCAAACTGGGTATACAAGAGACCCAGTACTTC
abundance: many; d_gene: TRBD1; j_gene: TRBJ2-7; v_gene: TRBV7-2; CDR3aa: CASSLDRVNEQYF; CDR3nt: TGTGCCAGCAGCTTGGACAGGGTTAACGAGCAGTACTTC